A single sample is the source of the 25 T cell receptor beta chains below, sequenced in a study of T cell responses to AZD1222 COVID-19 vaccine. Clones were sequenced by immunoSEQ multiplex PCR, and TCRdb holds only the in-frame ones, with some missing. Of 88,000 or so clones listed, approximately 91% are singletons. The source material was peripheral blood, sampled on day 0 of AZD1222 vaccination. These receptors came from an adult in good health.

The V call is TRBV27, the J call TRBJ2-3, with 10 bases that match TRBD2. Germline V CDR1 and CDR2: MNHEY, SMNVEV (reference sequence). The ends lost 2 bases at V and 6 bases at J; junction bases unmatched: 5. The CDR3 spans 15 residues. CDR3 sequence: CASSLSGRAGDTQYF. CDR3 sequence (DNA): TGTGCCAGCAGTTTAAGCGGGAGGGCCGGGGATACGCAGTATTTT.

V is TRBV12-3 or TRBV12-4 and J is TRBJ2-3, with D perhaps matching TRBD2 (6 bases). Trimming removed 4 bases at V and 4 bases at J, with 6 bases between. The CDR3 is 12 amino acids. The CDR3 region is CASSSGADTQYF. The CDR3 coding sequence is TGTGCCAGCAGTTCGGGGGCAGATACGCAGTATTTT.

CDR3 amino acids: CASSIRASGQFF. The CDR3 coding sequence is TGTGCCAGTAGTATTCGGGCTAGCGGACAGTTCTTC. The J gene is TRBJ2-1, the V gene TRBV19; 7 bases map to TRBD2. The CDR3 runs to 12 residues. The V gene's germline CDR1 is LNHDA and CDR2 SQIVND (reference sequence). The junction had 6 bases not matched to a gene; V was cut back by 3 bases and J by 13 bases. Using reference TRBV19 and TRBJ2-1 for the parts outside the CDR3, the full variable domain is DGGITQSPKYLFRKEGQNVTLSCEQNLNHDAMYWYRQDPGQGLRLIYYSQIVNDFQKGDIAEGYSVSREKKESFPLTVTSAQKNPTAFYLCASSIRASGQFFGPGTRLTVL.

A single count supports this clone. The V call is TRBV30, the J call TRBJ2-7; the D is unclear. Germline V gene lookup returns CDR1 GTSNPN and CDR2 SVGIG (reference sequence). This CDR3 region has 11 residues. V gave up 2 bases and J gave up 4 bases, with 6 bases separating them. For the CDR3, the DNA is TGTGCCTGGAGTCGTTATTACGAGCAGTACTTC. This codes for CAWSRYYEQYF.

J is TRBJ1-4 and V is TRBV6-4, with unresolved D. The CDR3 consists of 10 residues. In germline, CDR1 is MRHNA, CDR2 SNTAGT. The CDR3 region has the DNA TGTGCTCCCTGGGGTGAAAAACTGTTTTTT. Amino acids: CAPWGEKLFF.

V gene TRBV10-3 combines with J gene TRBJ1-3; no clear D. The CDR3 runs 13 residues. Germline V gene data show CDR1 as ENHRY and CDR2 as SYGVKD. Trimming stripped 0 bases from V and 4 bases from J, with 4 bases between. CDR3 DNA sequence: TGTGCCATCAGTGAGTCGTCGGGAAACACCATATATTTT. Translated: CAISESSGNTIYF.

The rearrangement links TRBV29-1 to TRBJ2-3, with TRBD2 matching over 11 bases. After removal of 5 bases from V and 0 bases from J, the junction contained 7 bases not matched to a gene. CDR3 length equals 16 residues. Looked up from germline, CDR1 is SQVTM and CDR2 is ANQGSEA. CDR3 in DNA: TGCAGCGTTAGGGGACTAGCGGCTTTTAGCACAGATACGCAGTATTTT. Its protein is CSVRGLAAFSTDTQYF.

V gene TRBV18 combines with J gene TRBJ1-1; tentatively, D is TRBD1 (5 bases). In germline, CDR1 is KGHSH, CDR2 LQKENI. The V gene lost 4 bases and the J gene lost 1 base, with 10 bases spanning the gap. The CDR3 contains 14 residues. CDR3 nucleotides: TGTGCCAGCTCACAGAAAACAGGGAACACTGAAGCTTTCTTT. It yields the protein CASSQKTGNTEAFF.

CDR3 sequence reads: CASSESGVNTGELFF. In DNA, the CDR3 is TGTGCCAGCAGCGAAAGCGGGGTGAACACCGGGGAGCTGTTTTTT. This rearrangement joins TRBV9 to TRBJ2-2; 7 bases align to TRBD2. Germline V gives CDR1 SGDLS, CDR2 YYNGEE. The CDR3 is 15 amino acids. J gave up 1 base and V 3 bases, and 3 bases lay outside the gene matches. The full variable domain, with the rest looked up from reference TRBV9 and TRBJ2-2, is DSGVTQTPKHLITATGQRVTLRCSPRSGDLSVYWYQQSLDQGLQFLIQYYNGEERAKGNILERFSAQQFPDLHSELNLSSLELGDSALYFCASSESGVNTGELFFGEGSRLTVL.

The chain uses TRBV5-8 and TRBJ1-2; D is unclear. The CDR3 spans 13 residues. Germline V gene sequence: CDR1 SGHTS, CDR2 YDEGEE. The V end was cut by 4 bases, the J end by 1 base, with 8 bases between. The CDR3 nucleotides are TGTGCCAGCAGCCCCTACAATAACTATGGCTACACCTTC. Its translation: CASSPYNNYGYTF.

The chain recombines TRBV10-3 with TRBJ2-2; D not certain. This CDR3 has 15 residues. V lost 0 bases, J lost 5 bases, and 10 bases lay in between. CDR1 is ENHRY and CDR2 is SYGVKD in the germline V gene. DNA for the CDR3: TGTGCCATCAGTGAGTCAGGTCATCGTACCGGGGAGCTGTTTTTT. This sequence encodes CAISESGHRTGELFF.

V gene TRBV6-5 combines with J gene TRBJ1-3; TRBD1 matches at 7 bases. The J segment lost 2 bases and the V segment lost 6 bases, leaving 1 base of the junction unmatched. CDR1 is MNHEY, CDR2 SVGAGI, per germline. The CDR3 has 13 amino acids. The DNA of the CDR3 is TGTGCCAGCAGCACAGGGGCTGGAAACACCATATATTTT. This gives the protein CASSTGAGNTIYF.

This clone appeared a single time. CDR3 coding DNA: TGTGCCTGGAGTCTCAGCGGGGGGATCTACGAGCAGTACTTC. It translates to CAWSLSGGIYEQYF. The J gene is TRBJ2-7, the V gene TRBV30, with TRBD2 identical over 9 bases. V was pared by 2 bases and J by 3 bases, with 5 bases of the junction left unmatched. The CDR3 extends over 14 amino acids. The V gene's germline CDR1 is GTSNPN and CDR2 SVGIG (reference sequence).

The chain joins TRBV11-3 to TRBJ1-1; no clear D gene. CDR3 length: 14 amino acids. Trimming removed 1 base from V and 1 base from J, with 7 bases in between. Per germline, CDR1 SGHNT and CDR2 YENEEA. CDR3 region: CASSLGAGNTEAFF. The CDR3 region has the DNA TGTGCCAGCAGCTTAGGAGCAGGGAACACTGAAGCTTTCTTT.

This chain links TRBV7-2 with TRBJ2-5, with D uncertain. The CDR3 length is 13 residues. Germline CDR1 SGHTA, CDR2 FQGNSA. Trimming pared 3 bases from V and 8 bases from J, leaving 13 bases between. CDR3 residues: CASSLDPTGTQYF. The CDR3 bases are TGTGCCAGCAGCTTGGATCCCACGGGTACCCAGTACTTC. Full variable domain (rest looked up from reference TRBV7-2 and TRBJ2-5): GAGVSQSPSNKVTEKGKDVELRCDPISGHTALYWYRQSLGQGLEFLIYFQGNSAPDKSGLPSDRFSAERTGGSVSTLTIQRTQQEDSAVYLCASSLDPTGTQYFGPGTRLLVL.

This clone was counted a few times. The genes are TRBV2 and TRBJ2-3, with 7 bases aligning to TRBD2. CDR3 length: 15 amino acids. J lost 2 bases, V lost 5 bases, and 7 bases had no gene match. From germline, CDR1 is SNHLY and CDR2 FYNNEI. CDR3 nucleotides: TGTGCCAGCAGTTGGACGCGGGGGATCACAGATACGCAGTATTTT. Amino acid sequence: CASSWTRGITDTQYF.

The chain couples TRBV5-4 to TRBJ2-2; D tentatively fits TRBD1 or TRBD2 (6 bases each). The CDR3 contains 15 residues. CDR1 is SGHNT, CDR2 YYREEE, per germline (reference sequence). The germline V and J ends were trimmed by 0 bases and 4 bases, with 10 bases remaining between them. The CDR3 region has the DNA TGTGCCAGCAGCTTGGCGGGGGCCTTCACCGGGGAGCTGTTTTTT. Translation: CASSLAGAFTGELFF.

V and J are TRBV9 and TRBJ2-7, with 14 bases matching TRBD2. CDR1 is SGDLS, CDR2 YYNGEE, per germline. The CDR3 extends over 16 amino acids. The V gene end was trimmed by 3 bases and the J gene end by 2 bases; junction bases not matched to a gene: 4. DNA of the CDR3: TGTGCCAGCAGCGCCGGACTAGCGGGAGGCCCCTACGAGCAGTACTTC. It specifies CASSAGLAGGPYEQYF.

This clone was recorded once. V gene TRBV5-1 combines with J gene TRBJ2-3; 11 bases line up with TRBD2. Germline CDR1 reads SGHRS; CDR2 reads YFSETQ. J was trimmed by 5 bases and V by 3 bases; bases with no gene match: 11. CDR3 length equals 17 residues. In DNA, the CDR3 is TGCGCCAGCAGCTCCGGCCGACTAGCGGGGTCGATAGATACGCAGTATTTT. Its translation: CASSSGRLAGSIDTQYF. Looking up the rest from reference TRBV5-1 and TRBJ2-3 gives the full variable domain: KAGVTQTPRYLIKTRGQQVTLSCSPISGHRSVSWYQQTPGQGLQFLFEYFSETQRNKGNFPGRFSGRQFSNSRSEMNVSTLELGDSALYLCASSSGRLAGSIDTQYFGPGTRLTVL.

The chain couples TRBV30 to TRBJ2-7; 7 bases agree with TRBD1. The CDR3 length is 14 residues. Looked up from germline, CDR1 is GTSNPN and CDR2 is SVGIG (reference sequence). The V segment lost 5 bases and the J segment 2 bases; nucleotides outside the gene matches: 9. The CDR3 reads CAWARWQGAYEQYF. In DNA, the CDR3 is TGTGCCTGGGCTCGATGGCAGGGGGCCTACGAGCAGTACTTC.

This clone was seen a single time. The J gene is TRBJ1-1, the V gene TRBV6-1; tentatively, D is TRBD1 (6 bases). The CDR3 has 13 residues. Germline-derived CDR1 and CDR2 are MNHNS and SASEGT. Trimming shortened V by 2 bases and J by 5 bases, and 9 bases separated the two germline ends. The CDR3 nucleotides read TGTGCCAGCAGTGAAATTCAGGGGACTGAAGCTTTCTTT. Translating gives CASSEIQGTEAFF.

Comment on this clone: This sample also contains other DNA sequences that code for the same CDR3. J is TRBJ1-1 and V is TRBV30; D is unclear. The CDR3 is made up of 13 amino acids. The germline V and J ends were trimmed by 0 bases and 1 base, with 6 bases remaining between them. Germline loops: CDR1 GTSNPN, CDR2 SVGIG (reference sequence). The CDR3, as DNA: TGTGCCTGGAGTGTACTGCGGAACACTGAAGCTTTCTTT. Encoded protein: CAWSVLRNTEAFF.

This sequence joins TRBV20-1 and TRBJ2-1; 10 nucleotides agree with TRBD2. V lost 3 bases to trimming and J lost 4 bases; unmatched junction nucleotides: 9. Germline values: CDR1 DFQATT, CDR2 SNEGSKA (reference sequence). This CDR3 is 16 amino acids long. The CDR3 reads CSASVFGTSEYNEQFF. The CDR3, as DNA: TGCAGTGCTAGTGTCTTCGGGACTAGCGAGTACAATGAGCAGTTCTTC.

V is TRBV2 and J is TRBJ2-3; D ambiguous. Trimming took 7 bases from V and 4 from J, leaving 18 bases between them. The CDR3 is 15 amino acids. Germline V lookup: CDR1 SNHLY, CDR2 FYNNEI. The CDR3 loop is CASTLGLIGSDTQYF. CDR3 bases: TGTGCCAGCACCTTGGGCCTAATAGGCTCAGATACGCAGTATTTT.

CDR3 protein: CASSLLGQGSYEQYF. CDR3 bases: TGTGCCAGCAGCTTACTTGGACAGGGCTCCTACGAGCAGTACTTC. The chain is built from TRBV7-8 and TRBJ2-7; TRBD1 agrees at 8 bases. V shed 2 bases and J 0 bases; nucleotides not matched to a gene: 3. Germline V CDR1 and CDR2: SGHVS, FQNEAQ. The CDR3 has 15 residues.